The 18 T cell receptor beta chains below all came from one sample that was sequenced in a study of OX40 agonist ivuxolimab in advanced cancers. TCRdb's table, derived via immunoSEQ multiplex PCR, lists solely in-frame clones and lacks some. Of 65,000 to 100,000 clones detected, around 80% appear once; the ten largest clones hold around 7%. The source material was CD4+ or CD8+ T cells sorted from blood, sampled in a trial of the OX40 agonist ivuxolimab. These receptor sequences come from an adult with an advanced solid tumor such as melanoma, head and neck, liver or kidney cancer.

CDR3 residues: CASSQDELATNEQFF. CDR3 bases: TGCGCCAGCAGCCAAGACGAGCTAGCAACCAATGAGCAGTTCTTC. The chain uses TRBV4-1 and TRBJ2-1; D is perhaps TRBD2 (5 bases). Germline V gene data show CDR1 as MGHRA and CDR2 as YSYEKL. The CDR3 totals 15 residues. V lost 0 bases to trimming and J lost 6 bases, with 12 bases between them.

V and J are TRBV7-6 and TRBJ2-5; the D is unclear. CDR3 length equals 13 residues. In germline, CDR1 is SGHVS, CDR2 FNYEAQ. V was cut by 5 bases and J by 2 bases, with 9 bases left in between. CDR3 sequence reads: CASSPLVQETQYF. CDR3 DNA: TGTGCCAGCAGCCCCCTAGTTCAAGAGACCCAGTACTTC.

This chain uses TRBV5-6 with TRBJ1-3; D unresolved. With 3 bases removed from V and 0 bases from J, the gap between germline ends came to 16 bases. Germline V lookup: CDR1 SGHDT, CDR2 YYEEEE. This CDR3 is built from 17 residues. The CDR3, as DNA: TGTGCCAGCAGCTCACCCGCCGCGGGATACTCTGGAAACACCATATATTTT. Translating gives CASSSPAAGYSGNTIYF. Using reference TRBV5-6 and TRBJ1-3 for the parts outside the CDR3, the full variable domain is DAGVTQSPTHLIKTRGQQVTLRCSPKSGHDTVSWYQQALGQGPQFIFQYYEEEERQRGNFPDRFSGHQFPNYSSELNVNALLLGDSALYLCASSSPAAGYSGNTIYFGEGSWLTVV.

This chain uses TRBV27 with TRBJ1-2; 11 nucleotides align to TRBD1. The V segment lost 4 bases and the J segment 3 bases; nucleotides outside the gene matches: 1. Germline loops: CDR1 MNHEY, CDR2 SMNVEV (reference sequence). CDR3 length: 14 amino acids. The CDR3 DNA reads TGTGCCAGCAGTTGGGGACAGGGGGACTATGGCTACACCTTC. Translating gives CASSWGQGDYGYTF.

The chain has TRBV2 and TRBJ2-7; D gene uncertain. Germline values: CDR1 SNHLY, CDR2 FYNNEI. Trimming left V 4 bases short and J 5 bases short, with 24 bases between. The CDR3 sequence is 17 residues long. CDR3 nucleotide sequence: TGTGCCAGCAGTGCTGGAATGGGTCAGGTGGGTATCCACGAGCAGTACGTC. Translating gives CASSAGMGQVGIHEQYV.

This clone was counted only a few times. This rearrangement joins TRBV28 to TRBJ1-5; TRBD1 matches 7 bases. CDR3 length equals 15 residues. The J segment lost 2 bases and the V segment lost 6 bases, leaving 7 bases of the junction unmatched. Germline-derived CDR1 and CDR2 are MDHEN and SYDVKM. The chain's CDR3 is CASSRDSRGNQPQHF. The CDR3, as DNA: TGTGCCAGCAGCAGGGACAGTCGGGGCAATCAGCCCCAGCATTTT.

CDR3 sequence: CASRAGLSDTQYF. CDR3 nucleotide sequence: TGCGCCAGCAGGGCGGGACTTTCAGATACGCAGTATTTT. The gene calls are TRBV5-1 and TRBJ2-3; perhaps TRBD2 as D (6 bases). Germline V CDR1 and CDR2: SGHRS, YFSETQ. Trimming removed 5 bases from V and 4 bases from J, with 11 bases in between. The CDR3 is made up of 13 amino acids.

The V call is TRBV11-2, the J call TRBJ2-5, with 11 bases matching TRBD2. This CDR3 has 15 amino acids. CDR1 SGHAT and CDR2 FQNNGV come from the germline V gene. V was pared by 3 bases and J by 4 bases, with 4 bases of the junction left unmatched. The DNA of the CDR3 is TGTGCCAGCAGCTTGCCTAGCGGGGGGTTAGAGACCCAGTACTTC. It translates to CASSLPSGGLETQYF.

This clone appeared a few times. V usage is TRBV7-9 and J usage is TRBJ2-7; D gene unclear. The CDR3 spans 12 residues. Trimming took off 3 bases at V and 7 bases at J, with 10 bases between the two ends. Germline V CDR1 and CDR2: SEHNR, FQNEAQ (reference sequence). The CDR3 is CASSLAFGEQYV. In DNA, the CDR3 is TGTGCCAGCAGCTTGGCGTTTGGTGAGCAGTACGTC.

The chain uses TRBV15 and TRBJ1-6; D ambiguous. Trimming took 0 bases from V and 10 from J, leaving 13 bases between them. Germline loops: CDR1 LNHNV, CDR2 YYDKDF (reference sequence). This CDR3 is 15 amino acids long. The CDR3 DNA follows: TGTGCCACCAGCAGAGAAGGGAGGCGCGAGTCACCCCTCCACTTT. Translation gives CATSREGRRESPLHF.

The genes are TRBV27 and TRBJ2-1; 9 bases match TRBD2. V dropped 8 bases and J dropped 6; count of bases not matched to a gene: 8. This CDR3 is built from 14 residues. Per germline, CDR1 MNHEY and CDR2 SMNVEV (reference sequence). The CDR3 protein is CASRSGGFVNEQFF. Written as DNA, the CDR3 is TGTGCCAGCCGGAGCGGGGGGTTCGTCAATGAGCAGTTCTTC.

This clone showed up just once. The rearrangement links TRBV7-9 to TRBJ2-3; 8 bases agree with TRBD2. The germline V gene encodes CDR1 SEHNR and CDR2 FQNEAQ (reference sequence). V shed 5 bases, J shed 5 bases, and the junction held 12 bases outside the gene matches. This CDR3 region has 16 residues. The CDR3 bases are TGTGCCAGCAGCCATTATGGGACTAGTATAATAGATACGCAGTATTTT. Protein product: CASSHYGTSIIDTQYF.

The chain employs TRBV5-1 and TRBJ2-5; 11 positions match TRBD1. Germline V CDR1 and CDR2: SGHRS, YFSETQ. The trim removed 2 bases at V and 0 bases at J, leaving 24 bases unmatched. The CDR3 contains 23 residues. CDR3 sequence reads: CASSLQYWTGGLTLKGYQETQYF. DNA of the CDR3: TGCGCCAGCAGCTTACAATATTGGACAGGGGGCCTAACCTTAAAGGGGTACCAAGAGACCCAGTACTTC. The full variable domain, in which reference TRBV5-1 and TRBJ2-5 provide the parts outside the CDR3, is KAGVTQTPRYLIKTRGQQVTLSCSPISGHRSVSWYQQTPGQGLQFLFEYFSETQRNKGNFPGRFSGRQFSNSRSEMNVSTLELGDSALYLCASSLQYWTGGLTLKGYQETQYFGPGTRLLVL.

This chain connects TRBV2 to TRBJ1-2; D not certain. This CDR3 is 12 amino acids long. The germline V and J ends were trimmed by 6 bases and 0 bases, with 5 bases remaining between them. Germline CDR1 SNHLY, CDR2 FYNNEI. CDR3: CASRLTNYGYTF. CDR3 coding DNA: TGTGCCAGCAGGTTAACTAACTATGGCTACACCTTC. Looking up the rest from reference TRBV2 and TRBJ1-2 gives the full variable domain: EPEVTQTPSHQVTQMGQEVILRCVPISNHLYFYWYRQILGQKVEFLVSFYNNEISEKSEIFDDQFSVERPDGSNFTLKIRSTKLEDSAMYFCASRLTNYGYTFGSGTRLTVV.

The chain employs TRBV10-3 and TRBJ2-1, with 9 positions matching TRBD1. Germline V gives CDR1 ENHRY, CDR2 SYGVKD. The CDR3 extends over 16 amino acids. Trimming at V came to 0 bases and at J to 5 bases, leaving 5 bases not matched to a gene. CDR3 sequence reads: CAISESGQGLNNEQFF. The CDR3 DNA sequence: TGTGCCATCAGTGAGTCCGGACAGGGGCTCAACAATGAGCAGTTCTTC.

The chain recombines TRBV27 with TRBJ2-1; tentatively, D is TRBD2 (7 bases). CDR1 and CDR2 (germline): MNHEY, SMNVEV (reference sequence). The CDR3 spans 16 residues. Trimming left V 3 bases short and J 9 bases short, with 21 bases between. As DNA, the CDR3 is TGTGCCAGCAGTTTTGCTGGCGGGCTAGGGGGGGGTGAGCAGTTCTTC. Its translation: CASSFAGGLGGGEQFF.

The chain combines TRBV7-7 with TRBJ1-6; D possibly corresponds to TRBD1 (6 bases). Looked up from germline, CDR1 is SSHAT and CDR2 is FNYEAQ (reference sequence). CDR3 length: 18 amino acids. CDR3 nucleotides: TGTGCTAGCTGCCACTTAACAGGGAAAAGGGGTAGGAATTCACCCCTCCACTTT. Its protein product is CASCHLTGKRGRNSPLHF.

The rearrangement links TRBV9 to TRBJ2-5; 7 nucleotides align to TRBD2. Matching the DNA end better, TRBJ2-7 makes the J call doubtful. The V gene's germline CDR1 is SGDLS and CDR2 YYNGEE. This CDR3 spans 14 amino acids. The chain's CDR3 is CASSVGGSSDEQYF. In DNA, the CDR3 is TGTGCCAGCAGCGTCGGCGGGAGTAGCGACGAGCAGTACTTC.